Listed below are T cell receptor beta chains from one sample, sequenced in a study of blood T cell repertoires in COVID-19. Clones were sequenced by immunoSEQ multiplex PCR, and TCRdb holds only the in-frame ones, with some missing. Among a few hundred thousand clones, about 88% were seen once, and the ten largest hold 3.5% to 4%. Specimen: peripheral blood. The receptor set was obtained from a man younger than 35 with active or convalescent COVID-19. Both conserved end residues are part of each CDR3. Fields, in order: D gene, J gene, clone size, V gene, CDR3 protein, CDR3 DNA. The D gene is left open where the match is weak. A clone size is listed for some rows: how often the clone was seen (once, few, many), or a class if it is expanded.

NA,TRBJ2-7,NA,TRBV25-1,CASSEGPPDEQYF,TGTGCCAGCAGTGAAGGCCCCCCCGACGAGCAGTACTTC
NA,TRBJ1-4,NA,TRBV11-2,CASSLGHGRGSDEKLFF,TGTGCCAGCAGCTTAGGCCATGGAAGGGGCTCAGACGAAAAACTGTTTTTT
NA,TRBJ1-1,few,TRBV11-3,CASSLYRSTEAFF,TGTGCCAGCAGCTTATATCGGTCCACTGAAGCTTTCTTT
TRBD1,TRBJ1-2,NA,TRBV4-2,CASSQLGQGGNYGYTF,TGTGCCAGCAGCCAATTGGGACAGGGAGGTAACTATGGCTACACCTTC
NA,TRBJ2-7,many,TRBV5-5,CASSPEGGSYEQYF,TGTGCCAGCAGCCCGGAAGGGGGATCCTACGAGCAGTACTTC
NA,TRBJ2-7,many,TRBV6-5,CASSYSQEGYEQYF,TGTGCCAGCAGTTACTCGCAGGAGGGCTACGAGCAGTACTTC
TRBD2,TRBJ2-1,NA,TRBV7-2,CASSRSAGGPNEQFF,TGTGCCAGCAGCCGCTCGGCGGGAGGGCCGAATGAGCAGTTCTTC
NA,TRBJ1-4,NA,TRBV19,CASGGRPSNEKLFF,TGTGCCAGCGGAGGGAGACCTTCTAATGAAAAACTGTTTTTT
TRBD1,TRBJ2-7,few,TRBV27,CASSFLSDRGNEQYF,TGTGCCAGCAGTTTCCTTTCGGACAGGGGTAACGAGCAGTACTTC
TRBD1,TRBJ2-4,few,TRBV7-2,CASSFGQGDKNIQYF,TGTGCCAGCAGCTTCGGACAGGGGGACAAAAACATTCAGTACTTC
TRBD2,TRBJ2-3,NA,TRBV4-1,CASSLRYPGGPGIHGTQYF,TGCGCCAGCAGCCTTCGCTACCCGGGGGGGCCGGGGATTCATGGTACGCAGTATTTT
NA,TRBJ2-2,NA,TRBV19,CASSIRGTGELFF,TGTGCCAGTAGTATCAGGGGCACCGGGGAGCTGTTTTTT
TRBD2,TRBJ2-1,NA,TRBV30,CAWRTTTGASGRLGQFF,TGTGCCTGGAGGACCACAACCGGGGCTAGCGGGAGGTTAGGGCAGTTCTTC
NA,TRBJ2-1,NA,TRBV6-5,CASIYAGAAGYEQFF,TGTGCCAGCATTTATGCAGGGGCTGCTGGCTATGAGCAGTTCTTC
TRBD2,TRBJ2-1,NA,TRBV5-6,CASSLALLAGGHNEQFF,TGTGCCAGCAGCTTGGCCCTACTAGCGGGAGGACACAATGAGCAGTTCTTC
NA,TRBJ1-5,NA,TRBV6-5,CASNEGYSNQPQHF,TGTGCCAGCAACGAGGGATATAGCAATCAGCCCCAGCATTTT
TRBD1,TRBJ1-5,NA,TRBV19,CASSIPIDRGSNQPQHF,TGTGCCAGTAGTATCCCGATTGACAGGGGTAGCAATCAGCCCCAGCATTTT
NA,TRBJ1-6,NA,TRBV9,CASSFGLDNSPLHF,TGTGCCAGCAGCTTTGGACTGGATAATTCACCCCTCCACTTT
TRBD2,TRBJ2-7,NA,TRBV19,CASSPEVVAGARRDEQYF,TGTGCCAGTAGTCCCGAGGTAGTAGCGGGAGCTCGAAGGGACGAGCAGTACTTC
NA,TRBJ1-6,NA,TRBV30,CAWSVLEARAMLHSPLHF,TGTGCCTGGAGTGTACTTGAGGCCAGGGCTATGCTCCACTCACCCCTCCACTTT
NA,TRBJ1-2,NA,TRBV7-2,CASSLPHSTTYGYTF,TGTGCCAGCAGCTTACCGCACTCCACTACCTATGGCTACACCTTC
NA,TRBJ1-1,once,TRBV30,CAWSERDLSEAFF,TGTGCCTGGAGTGAACGGGACTTATCTGAAGCTTTCTTT
NA,TRBJ1-1,NA,TRBV11-3,CASSLGLNTEAFF,TGTGCCAGCAGCTTGGGCTTGAACACTGAAGCTTTCTTT
TRBD1,TRBJ1-4,NA,TRBV19,CASSSGQDNEKLFF,TGTGCCAGTAGTAGTGGACAGGATAATGAAAAACTGTTTTTT
NA,TRBJ1-1,NA,TRBV12-3/TRBV12-4,CASSSGYAEAFF,TGTGCCAGCAGTTCAGGGTACGCTGAAGCTTTCTTT
NA,TRBJ2-2,NA,TRBV6-5,CASSYNRDTGELFF,TGTGCCAGCAGTTACAACAGGGACACCGGGGAGCTGTTTTTT
TRBD2,TRBJ2-2,once,TRBV7-9,CASSSLRAGEPGELFF,TGTGCCAGCAGCTCACTTCGGGCGGGAGAGCCCGGGGAGCTGTTTTTT
TRBD1,TRBJ1-1,NA,TRBV29-1,CSVGRLGTGLGGEAFF,TGCAGCGTTGGACGCCTCGGGACAGGTTTAGGGGGTGAAGCTTTCTTT
TRBD1,TRBJ2-5,NA,TRBV28,CASSSAGGNQETQYF,TGTGCCAGCAGTTCGGCAGGGGGAAACCAAGAGACCCAGTACTTC
NA,TRBJ1-1,NA,TRBV9,CASSVQESEAFF,TGTGCCAGCAGCGTCCAGGAAAGTGAAGCTTTCTTT
TRBD1,TRBJ2-7,NA,TRBV3-1/TRBV3-2,CASSQGGQASEQYF,TGTGCCAGCAGCCAAGGGGGACAGGCATCCGAGCAGTACTTC
TRBD2,TRBJ2-1,NA,TRBV5-1,CASSLALADSYNEQFF,TGCGCCAGCAGCTTGGCCCTAGCGGACTCCTACAATGAGCAGTTCTTC
NA,TRBJ1-2,few,TRBV29-1,CSVQPGNGFYGYTF,TGCAGCGTTCAGCCGGGTAACGGCTTCTATGGCTACACCTTC
NA,TRBJ2-7,NA,TRBV19,CASSQLWDSKYEQYF,TGTGCCAGTAGCCAACTCTGGGACTCCAAATACGAGCAGTACTTC
TRBD1,TRBJ1-2,NA,TRBV28,CASSLYSGGGYTF,TGTGCCAGCAGTTTATATTCAGGGGGCGGCTACACCTTC
NA,TRBJ2-2,NA,TRBV6-5,CASSYGTGGVTGELFF,TGTGCCAGCAGTTACGGCACAGGGGGGGTCACCGGGGAGCTGTTTTTT
NA,TRBJ2-1,NA,TRBV5-1,CASTPNDRSYNEQFF,TGCGCCAGCACCCCTAACGACAGGAGCTACAATGAGCAGTTCTTC
NA,TRBJ2-1,few,TRBV6-5,CASSLTRVEQFF,TGTGCCAGCAGCCTAACCCGGGTTGAGCAGTTCTTC
TRBD1,TRBJ1-1,NA,TRBV5-8,CASSFWTGGLYTEAFF,TGTGCCAGCAGCTTTTGGACAGGGGGCTTGTACACTGAAGCTTTCTTT
NA,TRBJ2-7,NA,TRBV28,CASRLVGGSYEQYF,TGTGCCAGCAGACTAGTAGGCGGATCCTACGAGCAGTACTTC
NA,TRBJ2-2,NA,TRBV11-2,CASSPMLEPGELFF,TGTGCCAGCAGCCCGATGTTGGAGCCCGGGGAGCTGTTTTTT
TRBD1,TRBJ1-5,NA,TRBV28,CASSSYYAGQASSNQPQHF,TGTGCCAGCAGTTCTTATTATGCCGGACAGGCGTCTAGCAATCAGCCCCAGCATTTT
NA,TRBJ2-3,NA,TRBV19,CASSTPWGGVGADTQYF,TGTGCCAGTAGTACCCCGTGGGGCGGGGTGGGCGCAGATACGCAGTATTTT
NA,TRBJ2-5,NA,TRBV25-1,CASSEFALTLETQYF,TGTGCCAGCAGTGAATTTGCCCTCACTTTGGAGACCCAGTACTTC
NA,TRBJ2-5,once,TRBV30,CAWSASSPQETQYF,TGTGCCTGGAGTGCGTCGAGCCCCCAAGAGACCCAGTACTTC
NA,TRBJ1-1,NA,TRBV29-1,CSVTIPQVREAFF,TGCAGCGTTACAATTCCTCAGGTTCGGGAAGCTTTCTTT
TRBD2,TRBJ2-1,once,TRBV4-2,CASSQFWGGVNNEQFF,TGTGCCAGCAGCCAATTCTGGGGGGGGGTAAACAATGAGCAGTTCTTC
TRBD1,TRBJ2-7,NA,TRBV15,CATSRDQGQKEYF,TGTGCCACCAGCAGAGATCAGGGACAGAAAGAGTACTTC
NA,TRBJ1-2,NA,TRBV15,CATRPGDLQDNYGYTF,TGTGCCACCAGGCCGGGGGACTTACAAGATAACTATGGCTACACCTTC
TRBD2,TRBJ2-1,NA,TRBV10-3,CAISGTSVYEQFF,TGTGCCATCAGTGGGACTAGCGTCTATGAGCAGTTCTTC
NA,TRBJ1-3,few,TRBV9,CASGPSGNTIYF,TGTGCCAGTGGGCCGTCTGGAAACACCATATATTTT
NA,TRBJ1-6,NA,TRBV28,CASSSHQGGSPLHF,TGTGCCAGCAGTTCCCATCAGGGAGGTTCACCCCTCCACTTT
TRBD2,TRBJ2-5,NA,TRBV5-1,CASTPGGGQETQYF,TGCGCCAGCACCCCAGGCGGGGGACAAGAGACCCAGTACTTC
NA,TRBJ2-2,NA,TRBV3-1/TRBV3-2,CASSQERGLNTGELFF,TGTGCCAGCAGCCAAGAGCGGGGGCTTAACACCGGGGAGCTGTTTTTT
NA,TRBJ2-1,NA,TRBV6-1,CASTYKGRYNEQFF,TGTGCCAGCACGTATAAGGGGCGTTACAATGAGCAGTTCTTC
TRBD1,TRBJ1-6,NA,TRBV28,CASSSDRGRSPLHF,TGTGCCAGCAGTTCAGACAGGGGAAGATCACCCCTCCACTTT
NA,TRBJ2-5,once,TRBV19,CASSNDRRQETQYF,TGTGCCAGTAGCAATGACAGACGCCAAGAGACCCAGTACTTC
NA,TRBJ1-6,NA,TRBV3-1/TRBV3-2,CASSQGSDNSPLHF,TGTGCCAGCAGCCAAGGGTCGGATAATTCACCCCTCCACTTT
NA,TRBJ1-3,NA,TRBV29-1,CSVTLRGPGNTIYF,TGCAGCGTGACTCTGCGGGGGCCTGGAAACACCATATATTTT
NA,TRBJ2-5,NA,TRBV19,CASSIWTGVGETQYF,TGTGCCAGTAGTATTTGGACGGGAGTAGGGGAGACCCAGTACTTC